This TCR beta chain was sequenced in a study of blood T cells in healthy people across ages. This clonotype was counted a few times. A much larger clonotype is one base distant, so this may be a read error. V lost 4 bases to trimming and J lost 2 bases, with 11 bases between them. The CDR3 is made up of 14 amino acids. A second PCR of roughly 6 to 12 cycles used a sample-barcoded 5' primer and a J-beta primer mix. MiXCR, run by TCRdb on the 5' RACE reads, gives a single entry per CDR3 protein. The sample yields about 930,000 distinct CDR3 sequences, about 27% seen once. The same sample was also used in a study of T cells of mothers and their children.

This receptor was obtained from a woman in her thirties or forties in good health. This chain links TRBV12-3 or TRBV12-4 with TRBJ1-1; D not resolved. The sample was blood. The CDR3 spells CASSSTTANTEAFF. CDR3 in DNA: TGTGCCAGCAGTTCCACGACTGCTAACACTGAAGCTTTCTTT.